Described below is a single T cell receptor beta chain sequence and its context. Its antigen remains unknown. The CDR3 length is 13 residues. The ends were cut back, 5 bases at V and 9 bases at J, with 11 bases in the middle. Looked up from germline, CDR1 is MNHNY and CDR2 is SVGAGI (reference sequence). Markers CD45RO/CCR7/CD25/CD127/CD95/CD27 served to sort CD4+ naive, central memory, regulatory and stem cell-like memory cells. Purity above 95% was achieved in all sorted populations. Expressed TCRB transcripts were sequenced because the isolated RNA had all been reverse transcribed beforehand. The method was immunoSEQ multiplex PCR; TCRdb's version includes in-frame clones alone and lacks a portion of them. The sample consists of around 250,000 clones, roughly 20% of them appearing once. These data originate in a study of beta chain features in type 1 diabetes. Study-level points and caveats: In the patient group, naive, central memory and Treg TCRB repertoires seemed more alike than in the healthy donor group. In all four CD4+ subsets, TCRB CDR3 length was significantly, moderately reduced in type 1 diabetes.

The source material was naive CD4+ T cells from blood. The source of this sequence is a woman aged 40 to 50 with type 1 diabetes. V usage is TRBV6-6 and J usage is TRBJ1-6, with D unclear. Here the CDR3 DNA reads TGTGCCAGCAGTGAGACTGTCAGTTCACCCCTCCACTTT. Translation gives CASSETVSSPLHF.